A selection of T cell receptor beta chains follows, all from one sample in a study of T cells in Graves' hyperthyroidism and ophthalmopathy. TCRdb recomputed calls from the multiplex PCR reads with MiXCR, one row per CDR3 protein. The sample has 300,000 or so distinct CDR3 sequences, 18% seen once; the top ten hold around 47%. Sequencing input: blood. Receptors originate from a woman aged 45 to 65 with Graves' hyperthyroidism. Both conserved end residues are part of each CDR3. Each record gives: V gene, D gene, J gene, clone size, CDR3 DNA, CDR3 protein. D genes are given only for firm matches. Only some rows state a clone size, as once, few, many or a class for expanded clones.

V: TRBV19; D: TRBD2; J: TRBJ2-3; size: .; DNA: TGTGCCAGTAGTATATCGGGACTAGGGGCAGGTACGCAGTATTTT; CDR3: CASSISGLGAGTQYF
V: TRBV4-2; D: TRBD2; J: TRBJ2-7; size: few; DNA: TGTGCCAGCAGCCGCCTCTTAGGAGCGGGGACCTACGAGCAGTACTTC; CDR3: CASSRLLGAGTYEQYF
V: TRBV12-3/TRBV12-4; D: TRBD1; J: TRBJ2-5; size: .; DNA: TGTGCCAGCGAGAGACAGGGTTCGTTTTCAGAGACCCAGTACTTC; CDR3: CASERQGSFSETQYF
V: TRBV6-2/TRBV6-3; D: .; J: TRBJ1-2; size: .; DNA: TGTGCCAGCAGTTGGTCTTCCTATGGCTACACCTTC; CDR3: CASSWSSYGYTF
V: TRBV3-1; D: TRBD2; J: TRBJ2-7; size: many; DNA: TGTGCCAGCAGCCAACTTGGCGGGAGGGCCTCCTACGAGCAGTACTTC; CDR3: CASSQLGGRASYEQYF
V: TRBV3-1; D: .; J: TRBJ2-1; size: many; DNA: TGTGCCAGCAGCCAAGATATCAGGGCCCACAATGAGCAGTTCTTC; CDR3: CASSQDIRAHNEQFF
V: TRBV5-8; D: .; J: TRBJ2-1; size: many; DNA: TGTGCCAGCAGCCGCCAGGGGGGAGAGCAGTTCTTC; CDR3: CASSRQGGEQFF
V: TRBV6-2/TRBV6-3; D: .; J: TRBJ2-6; size: many; DNA: TGTGCCAGCCTCGACACTGACTCTGGGGCCAACGTCCTGACTTTC; CDR3: CASLDTDSGANVLTF
V: TRBV18; D: .; J: TRBJ2-1; size: .; DNA: TGTGCCAGCTGTCTAGGCGAGGGGAATGAGCAGTTCTTC; CDR3: CASCLGEGNEQFF
V: TRBV3-1; D: .; J: TRBJ2-2; size: many; DNA: TGTGCCAGCAGGTATCAAACAACCGGGGAGCTGTTTTTT; CDR3: CASRYQTTGELFF
V: TRBV5-1; D: .; J: TRBJ2-5; size: many; DNA: TGCGCCAGCAGCCCGCACACAACCCTCCAAGAGACCCAGTACTTC; CDR3: CASSPHTTLQETQYF
V: TRBV30; D: .; J: TRBJ2-4; size: many; DNA: TGTGCCTGGAGTAAACAGGGCTCGGCCAAAAACATTCAGTACTTC; CDR3: CAWSKQGSAKNIQYF
V: TRBV3-1; D: TRBD2; J: TRBJ2-1; size: .; DNA: TGTGCCAGCAGCGCAGGGACTAGCAATTACAATGAGCAGTTCTTC; CDR3: CASSAGTSNYNEQFF
V: TRBV20-1; D: TRBD1; J: TRBJ1-1; size: .; DNA: TGCAGTGCGCTGGGACAGTTGAACACTGAAGCTTTCTTT; CDR3: CSALGQLNTEAFF
V: TRBV20-1; D: .; J: TRBJ2-2; size: .; DNA: TGCAGTGCTGGTGCCGGGGAGCTGTTTTTT; CDR3: CSAGAGELFF
V: TRBV10-3; D: TRBD2; J: TRBJ2-3; size: .; DNA: TGTGCCATCAGTGAAGGGACTAGTCCCACAGATACGCAGTATTTT; CDR3: CAISEGTSPTDTQYF
V: TRBV12-3/TRBV12-4; D: .; J: TRBJ1-5; size: many; DNA: TGTGCCAGCAGTTTGGGCAGCAATCAGCCCCAGCATTTT; CDR3: CASSLGSNQPQHF
V: TRBV6-1; D: TRBD1; J: TRBJ2-7; size: few; DNA: TGTGCCAGCAGCCTCGGACAGGGTTTCATGGGAAACTACGAGCAGTACTTC; CDR3: CASSLGQGFMGNYEQYF
V: TRBV29-1; D: .; J: TRBJ2-1; size: few; DNA: TGCAGCGTTCACCTGGGTTGGCCACTTGACAATGAGCAGTTCTTC; CDR3: CSVHLGWPLDNEQFF
V: TRBV13; D: .; J: TRBJ2-7; size: many; DNA: TGTGCCAGCAGCTTATTGAATACAGGGAACTACGAGCAGTACTTC; CDR3: CASSLLNTGNYEQYF
V: TRBV5-1; D: .; J: TRBJ2-3; size: many; DNA: TGCGCCAGCAGCTGGTCCGGAGGGGCAGATACGCAGTATTTT; CDR3: CASSWSGGADTQYF
V: TRBV20-1; D: TRBD1; J: TRBJ1-1; size: .; DNA: TGCAGTGCCCTGGACAGGGGGCGTACTGAAGCTTTCTTT; CDR3: CSALDRGRTEAFF
V: TRBV7-8; D: TRBD1; J: TRBJ1-4; size: many; DNA: TGTGCCAGCAGCCCCAGGACAGGGCAGAATGAAAAACTGTTTTTT; CDR3: CASSPRTGQNEKLFF
V: TRBV2; D: .; J: TRBJ1-2; size: .; DNA: TGTGCCGGCAGGATTGTACAGGAAGGGGGCTACACCTTC; CDR3: CAGRIVQEGGYTF
V: TRBV19; D: .; J: TRBJ1-6; size: .; DNA: TGTGCCAGTAGGAGGGGATCGTCTTCACCCCTCCACTTT; CDR3: CASRRGSSSPLHF
V: TRBV20-1; D: .; J: TRBJ1-2; size: .; DNA: TGCAGTGCCTCCGACCTAGGACGGTACTATGGCTACACCTTC; CDR3: CSASDLGRYYGYTF
V: TRBV20-1; D: .; J: TRBJ1-1; size: many; DNA: TGCAGTGCTAGAACCAGGGGAACTGAAGCTTTCTTT; CDR3: CSARTRGTEAFF
V: TRBV20-1; D: TRBD2; J: TRBJ2-3; size: many; DNA: TGCAGTGCTAGGGCTTTCGGACTAGCCGAGGATACGCAGTATTTT; CDR3: CSARAFGLAEDTQYF
V: TRBV3-1; D: TRBD1; J: TRBJ2-2; size: few; DNA: TGTGCCAGCAGCCAAGAGAGGGACAGGGGACTTTACACCGGGGAGCTGTTTTTT; CDR3: CASSQERDRGLYTGELFF
V: TRBV7-8; D: .; J: TRBJ2-7; size: many; DNA: TGTGCCAGCAGCTTATACGCGTACGAGCAGTACTTC; CDR3: CASSLYAYEQYF
V: TRBV6-1; D: .; J: TRBJ2-5; size: many; DNA: TGTGCCAGCAGTGTGGACGGAAGATACCAAGAGACCCAGTACTTC; CDR3: CASSVDGRYQETQYF